This TCR beta chain originates from a study of monozygotic twins with inflammatory bowel disease. This CDR3 has 15 residues. Germline V lookup: CDR1 SGHKS, CDR2 YYEKEE (reference sequence). Concerning this clonotype itself: Its target is not known.

With the 5' RACE reads reprocessed, TCRdb shows one record per CDR3 protein and no DNA. The sample yields approximately 400,000 distinct CDR3 sequences, of which the top ten take up roughly 2.5%. The study, taken as a whole, reports: Patients received differing immunosuppressive treatments, which may have added variability to their repertoires. The analysis yielded no support for one strong signal or clonotype associated with IBD.

The V gene is TRBV5-5, the J gene TRBJ2-7; TCRdb returns TRBD2, unconfirmable since there is no DNA. The specimen sequenced was blood. This TCR derives from a human donor with ulcerative colitis or Crohn's disease, or a healthy co-twin of an affected twin (not recorded which). The chain's CDR3 is CASGGRRNSTYEQYF.